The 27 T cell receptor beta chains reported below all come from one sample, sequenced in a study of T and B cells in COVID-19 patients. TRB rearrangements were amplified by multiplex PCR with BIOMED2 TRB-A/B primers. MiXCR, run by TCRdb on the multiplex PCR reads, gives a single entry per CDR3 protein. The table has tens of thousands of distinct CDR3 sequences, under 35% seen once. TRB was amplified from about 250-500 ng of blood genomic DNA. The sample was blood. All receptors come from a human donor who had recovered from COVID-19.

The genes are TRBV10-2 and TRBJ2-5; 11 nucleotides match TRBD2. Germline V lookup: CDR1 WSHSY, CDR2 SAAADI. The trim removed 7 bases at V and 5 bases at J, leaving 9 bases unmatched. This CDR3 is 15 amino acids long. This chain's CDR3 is CASTGGLAGAETQYF. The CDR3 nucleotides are TGCGCCAGCACCGGAGGACTAGCGGGCGCGGAGACCCAGTACTTC.

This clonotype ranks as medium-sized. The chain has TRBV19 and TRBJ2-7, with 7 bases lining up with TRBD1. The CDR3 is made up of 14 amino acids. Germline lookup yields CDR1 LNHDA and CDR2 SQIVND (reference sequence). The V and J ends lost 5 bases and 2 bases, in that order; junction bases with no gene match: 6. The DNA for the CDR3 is TGTGCCAGTAGTCGTACAGGGGCCACCTACGAGCAGTACTTC. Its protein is CASSRTGATYEQYF.

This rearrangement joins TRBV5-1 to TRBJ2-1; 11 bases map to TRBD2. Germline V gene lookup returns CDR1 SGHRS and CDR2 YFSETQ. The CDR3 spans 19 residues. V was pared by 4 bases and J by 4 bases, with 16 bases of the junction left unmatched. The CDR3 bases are TGCGCCAGCAGCGATCCCGGGACTAGCGGAGGGATGGGATACAATGAGCAGTTCTTC. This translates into CASSDPGTSGGMGYNEQFF.

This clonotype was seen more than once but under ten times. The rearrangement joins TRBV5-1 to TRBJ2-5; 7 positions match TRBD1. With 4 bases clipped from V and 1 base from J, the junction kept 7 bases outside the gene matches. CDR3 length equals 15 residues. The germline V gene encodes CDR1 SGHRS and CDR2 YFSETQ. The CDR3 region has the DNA TGCGCCAGCAGCACTACAACAGGGGCCCAAGAGACCCAGTACTTC. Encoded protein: CASSTTTGAQETQYF. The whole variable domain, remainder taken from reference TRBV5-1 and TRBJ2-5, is KAGVTQTPRYLIKTRGQQVTLSCSPISGHRSVSWYQQTPGQGLQFLFEYFSETQRNKGNFPGRFSGRQFSNSRSEMNVSTLELGDSALYLCASSTTTGAQETQYFGPGTRLLVL.

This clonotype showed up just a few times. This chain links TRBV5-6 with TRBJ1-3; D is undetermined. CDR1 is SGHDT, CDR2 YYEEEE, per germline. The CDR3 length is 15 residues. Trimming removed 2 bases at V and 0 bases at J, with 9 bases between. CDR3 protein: CASSFYSSSGNTIYF. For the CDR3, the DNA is TGTGCCAGCAGCTTCTACAGCTCCTCTGGAAACACCATATATTTT.

CDR3 in amino acids: CASSLELAGGTGELFF. The CDR3 DNA sequence: TGCGCCAGCAGCTTGGAGCTAGCGGGGGGCACCGGGGAGCTGTTTTTT. The chain has TRBV5-1 and TRBJ2-2, with 11 bases lining up with TRBD2. Germline CDR1 SGHRS, CDR2 YFSETQ. J gave up 4 bases and V 0 bases, and 2 bases lay outside the gene matches. CDR3 length: 16 amino acids. The whole variable domain, filled in from reference TRBV5-1 and TRBJ2-2, reads KAGVTQTPRYLIKTRGQQVTLSCSPISGHRSVSWYQQTPGQGLQFLFEYFSETQRNKGNFPGRFSGRQFSNSRSEMNVSTLELGDSALYLCASSLELAGGTGELFFGEGSRLTVL.

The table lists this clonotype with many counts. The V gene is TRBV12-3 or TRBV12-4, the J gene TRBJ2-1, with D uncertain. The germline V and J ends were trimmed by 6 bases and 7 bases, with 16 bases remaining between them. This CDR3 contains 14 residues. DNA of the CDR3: TGTGCCAGCAGCTCACGGGTCGGCGGAAATGAGCAGTTCTTC. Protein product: CASSSRVGGNEQFF.

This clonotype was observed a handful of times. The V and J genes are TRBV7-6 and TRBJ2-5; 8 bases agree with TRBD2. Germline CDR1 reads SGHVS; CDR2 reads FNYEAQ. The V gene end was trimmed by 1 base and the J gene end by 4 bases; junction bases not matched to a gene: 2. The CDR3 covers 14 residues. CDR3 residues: CASSLDGGGETQYF. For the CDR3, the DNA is TGTGCCAGCAGCTTAGACGGGGGGGGAGAGACCCAGTACTTC.

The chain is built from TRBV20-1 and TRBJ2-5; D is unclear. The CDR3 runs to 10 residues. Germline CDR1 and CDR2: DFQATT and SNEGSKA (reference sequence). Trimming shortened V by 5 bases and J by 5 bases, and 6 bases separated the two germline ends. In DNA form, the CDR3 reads TGCAGTGCTGATAGGGAGACCCAGTACTTC. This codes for CSADRETQYF.

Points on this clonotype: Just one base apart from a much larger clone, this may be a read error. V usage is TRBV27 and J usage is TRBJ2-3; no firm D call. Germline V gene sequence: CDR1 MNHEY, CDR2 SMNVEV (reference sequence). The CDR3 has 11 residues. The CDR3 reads CASSLGDMQYF. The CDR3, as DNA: TGTGCCAGCAGTTTAGGAGATATGCAGTATTTT.

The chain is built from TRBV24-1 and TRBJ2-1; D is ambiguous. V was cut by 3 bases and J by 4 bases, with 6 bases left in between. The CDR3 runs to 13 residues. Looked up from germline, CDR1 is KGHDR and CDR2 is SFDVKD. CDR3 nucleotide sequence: TGTGCCACCAGTGATATGGGGTACAATGAGCAGTTCTTC. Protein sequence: CATSDMGYNEQFF.

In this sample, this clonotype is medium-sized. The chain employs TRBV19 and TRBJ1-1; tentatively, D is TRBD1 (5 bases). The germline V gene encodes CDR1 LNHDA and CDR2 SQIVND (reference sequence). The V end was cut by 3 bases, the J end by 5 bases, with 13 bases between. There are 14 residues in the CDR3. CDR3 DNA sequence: TGTGCCAGTAGTATGCGGCAACGGGGGACTGAAGCTTTCTTT. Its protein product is CASSMRQRGTEAFF. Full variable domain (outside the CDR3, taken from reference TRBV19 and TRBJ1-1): DGGITQSPKYLFRKEGQNVTLSCEQNLNHDAMYWYRQDPGQGLRLIYYSQIVNDFQKGDIAEGYSVSREKKESFPLTVTSAQKNPTAFYLCASSMRQRGTEAFFGQGTRLTVV.

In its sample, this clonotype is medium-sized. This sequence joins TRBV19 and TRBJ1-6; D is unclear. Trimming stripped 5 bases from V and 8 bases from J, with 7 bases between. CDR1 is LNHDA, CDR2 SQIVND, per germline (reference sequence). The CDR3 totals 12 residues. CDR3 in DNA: TGTGCCAGTAGTCAGTCCGATTCACCCCTCCACTTT. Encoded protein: CASSQSDSPLHF.

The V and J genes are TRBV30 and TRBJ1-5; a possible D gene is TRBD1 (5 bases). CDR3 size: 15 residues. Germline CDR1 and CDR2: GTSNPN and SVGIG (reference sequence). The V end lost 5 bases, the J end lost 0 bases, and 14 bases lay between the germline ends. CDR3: CAWGGELNSNQPQHF. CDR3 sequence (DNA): TGTGCCTGGGGGGGGGAGCTAAATAGCAATCAGCCCCAGCATTTT.

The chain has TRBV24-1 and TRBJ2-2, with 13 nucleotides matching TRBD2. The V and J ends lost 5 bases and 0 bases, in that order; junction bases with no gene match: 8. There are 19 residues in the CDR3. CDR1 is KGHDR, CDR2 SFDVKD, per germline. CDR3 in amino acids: CATSGRTSGGPSNTGELFF. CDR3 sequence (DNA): TGTGCCACCAGTGGCCGGACTAGCGGGGGCCCCTCGAACACCGGGGAGCTGTTTTTT.

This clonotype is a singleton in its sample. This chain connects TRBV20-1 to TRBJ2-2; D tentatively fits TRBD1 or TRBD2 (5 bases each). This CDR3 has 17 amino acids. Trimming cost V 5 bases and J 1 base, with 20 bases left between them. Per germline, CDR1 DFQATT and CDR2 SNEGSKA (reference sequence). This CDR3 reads CSAPWGAARGNTGELFF. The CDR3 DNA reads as TGCAGTGCTCCCTGGGGTGCAGCGAGGGGGAACACCGGGGAGCTGTTTTTT.

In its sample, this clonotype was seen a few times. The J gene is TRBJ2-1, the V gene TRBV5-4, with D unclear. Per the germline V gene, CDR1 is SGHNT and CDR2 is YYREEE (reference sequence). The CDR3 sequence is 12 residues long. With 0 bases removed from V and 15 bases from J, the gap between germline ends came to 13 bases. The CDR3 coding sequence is TGTGCCAGCAGCTTGGAGTTGGGGTCTGGGTTCTTC. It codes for CASSLELGSGFF.

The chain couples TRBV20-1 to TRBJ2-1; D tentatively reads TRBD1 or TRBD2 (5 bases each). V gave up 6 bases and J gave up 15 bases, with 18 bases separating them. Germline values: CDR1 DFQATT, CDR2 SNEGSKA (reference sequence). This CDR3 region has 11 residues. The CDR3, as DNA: TGCAGTGCCTTAGGGATGAGGGGTCCGTTCTTC. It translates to CSALGMRGPFF.

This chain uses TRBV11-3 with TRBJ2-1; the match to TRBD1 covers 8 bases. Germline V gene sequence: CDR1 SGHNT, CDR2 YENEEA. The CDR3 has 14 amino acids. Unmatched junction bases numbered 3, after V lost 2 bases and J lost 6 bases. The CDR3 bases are TGTGCCAGCAGCTTATCGGGGACAGGCAATGAGCAGTTCTTC. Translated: CASSLSGTGNEQFF.

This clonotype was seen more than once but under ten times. CDR3 residues: CASSLGREETQYF. The DNA of the CDR3 is TGTGCCAGCAGCTTAGGCAGGGAAGAGACCCAGTACTTC. The gene calls are TRBV11-3 and TRBJ2-5; possible D gene TRBD1, 5 bases. CDR1 and CDR2 from the germline V gene are SGHNT and YENEEA. V was shortened by 1 base and J by 3 bases, with 6 bases between the two germline ends. The CDR3 loop spans 13 amino acids.

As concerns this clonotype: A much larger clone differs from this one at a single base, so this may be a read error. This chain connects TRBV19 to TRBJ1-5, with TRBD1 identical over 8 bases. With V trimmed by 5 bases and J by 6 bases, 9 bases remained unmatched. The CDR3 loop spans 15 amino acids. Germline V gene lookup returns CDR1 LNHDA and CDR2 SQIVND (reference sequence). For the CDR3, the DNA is TGTGCCAGTAGTGCCGGGACAGGCCTTAGTCAGCCCCAGCATTTT. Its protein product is CASSAGTGLSQPQHF.

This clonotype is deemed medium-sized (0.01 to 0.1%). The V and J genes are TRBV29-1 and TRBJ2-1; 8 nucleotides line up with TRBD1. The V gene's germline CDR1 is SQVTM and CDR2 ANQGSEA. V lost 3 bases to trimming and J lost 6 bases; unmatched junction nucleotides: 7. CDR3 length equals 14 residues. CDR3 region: CSVDAGTGPNEQFF. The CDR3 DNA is TGCAGCGTTGATGCTGGGACAGGCCCCAATGAGCAGTTCTTC.

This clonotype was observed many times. CDR3 amino acids: CASSLEGQASTDTQYF. As DNA, the CDR3 is TGTGCCAGCAGCTTGGAGGGACAGGCAAGCACAGATACGCAGTATTTT. The chain employs TRBV5-4 and TRBJ2-3, with TRBD1 identical over 8 bases. This CDR3 region has 16 residues. V dropped 0 bases and J dropped 0; count of bases not matched to a gene: 3. Looked up from germline, CDR1 is SGHNT and CDR2 is YYREEE (reference sequence).

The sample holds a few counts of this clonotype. CDR3 amino acids: CSARDVAKFTDTQYF. In DNA form, the CDR3 reads TGCAGTGCTAGAGACGTAGCGAAGTTCACAGATACGCAGTATTTT. The chain has TRBV20-1 and TRBJ2-3; perhaps TRBD2 as D (5 bases). Per germline, CDR1 DFQATT and CDR2 SNEGSKA (reference sequence). The CDR3 has 15 amino acids. V lost 0 bases, J lost 2 bases, and 12 bases lay in between.

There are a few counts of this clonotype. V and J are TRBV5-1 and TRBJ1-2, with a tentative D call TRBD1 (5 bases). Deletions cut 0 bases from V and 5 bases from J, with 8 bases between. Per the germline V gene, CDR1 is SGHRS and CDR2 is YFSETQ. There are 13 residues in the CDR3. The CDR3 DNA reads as TGCGCCAGCAGCTTGGAACAGGAGTATGGCTACACCTTC. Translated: CASSLEQEYGYTF.

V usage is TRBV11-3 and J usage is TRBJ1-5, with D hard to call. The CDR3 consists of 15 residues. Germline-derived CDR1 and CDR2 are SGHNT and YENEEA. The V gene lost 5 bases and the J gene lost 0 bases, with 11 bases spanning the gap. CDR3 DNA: TGTGCCAGCAGCGAGGTCGGCAGTAGCAATCAGCCCCAGCATTTT. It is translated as CASSEVGSSNQPQHF.

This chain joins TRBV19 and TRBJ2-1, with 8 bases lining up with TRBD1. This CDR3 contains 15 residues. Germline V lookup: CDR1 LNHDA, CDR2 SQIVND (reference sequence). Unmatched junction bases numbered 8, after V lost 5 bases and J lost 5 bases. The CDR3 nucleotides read TGTGCCAGTAGTCTCCCTGGACAGGGCCACAATGAGCAGTTCTTC. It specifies CASSLPGQGHNEQFF.